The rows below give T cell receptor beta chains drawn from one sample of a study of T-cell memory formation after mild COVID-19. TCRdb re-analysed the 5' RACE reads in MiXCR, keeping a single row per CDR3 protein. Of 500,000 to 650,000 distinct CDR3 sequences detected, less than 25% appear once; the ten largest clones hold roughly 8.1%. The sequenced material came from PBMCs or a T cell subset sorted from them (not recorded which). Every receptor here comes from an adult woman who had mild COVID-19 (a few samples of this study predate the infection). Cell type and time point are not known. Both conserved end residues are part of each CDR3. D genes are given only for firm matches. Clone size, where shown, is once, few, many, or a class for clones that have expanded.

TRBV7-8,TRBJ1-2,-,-,TGTGCCAGCAGCTTAGCGAGTACGCCGGCCTATGGCTACACCTTC,CASSLASTPAYGYTF
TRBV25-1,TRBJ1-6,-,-,TGTGCCAGCAGCTCCCGACAGGATCGGCATAATTCACCCCTCCACTTT,CASSSRQDRHNSPLHF
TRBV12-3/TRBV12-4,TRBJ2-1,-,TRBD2,TGTGCCAGCAGCCCCCGGGGGAGGGCGAAGTTTTACAACGAGCAGTTCTTC,CASSPRGRAKFYNEQFF
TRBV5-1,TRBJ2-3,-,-,TGCGCCAGCAGCCCCGGGACAGGGGGAGGACTAGCGGGCAGGTATTTT,CASSPGTGGGLAGRYF
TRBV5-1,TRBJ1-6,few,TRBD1,TGCGCCAGCAGCCTTAGGACAGGCGTAGATTCACCCCTCCACTTT,CASSLRTGVDSPLHF
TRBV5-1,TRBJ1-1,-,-,TGCGCCAGCAGCTTGCTTACTACAGGGAGGGCTGAAGCTTTCTTT,CASSLLTTGRAEAFF
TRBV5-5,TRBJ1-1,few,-,TGTGCCAGCAGCTTGGACCCAGGTTCGAACACTGAAGCTTTCTTT,CASSLDPGSNTEAFF
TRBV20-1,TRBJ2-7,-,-,TGCAGTGCCCGAGACAGAACCGCCTACGAGCAGTACTTC,CSARDRTAYEQYF
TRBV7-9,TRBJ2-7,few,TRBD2,TGTGCCAGCAGCTTAACTAGCGTTCACGAGCAGTACTTC,CASSLTSVHEQYF
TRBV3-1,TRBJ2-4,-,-,TGTGCCAGCAGTTCCGACAGGTGGGACATTCAGTACTTC,CASSSDRWDIQYF
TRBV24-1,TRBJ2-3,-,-,TGTGCCACCAGTGATTTTCCCACGGACCTTTCCACAGATACGCAGTATTTT,CATSDFPTDLSTDTQYF
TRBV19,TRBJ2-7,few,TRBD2,TGTGCCAGTAGTATGGTCGGCGGGGGGCTCTCCTACGAGCAGTACTTC,CASSMVGGGLSYEQYF
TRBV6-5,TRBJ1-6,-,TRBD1,TGTGCCAGCACAAGGGACAGCTCCTATAATTCACCCCTCCACTTT,CASTRDSSYNSPLHF
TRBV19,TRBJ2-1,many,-,TGTGCCAGTAGTATCCCACCCTACAATGAGCAGTTCTTC,CASSIPPYNEQFF
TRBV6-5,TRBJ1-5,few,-,TGTGCCAGCAGTTACGGGATCGGTGTTCAGCCCCAGCATTTT,CASSYGIGVQPQHF
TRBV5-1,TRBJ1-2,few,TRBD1,TGCGCCAGCAGCTTGATGGGTGGGACAGAAGTCGTCTATGGCTACACCTTC,CASSLMGGTEVVYGYTF
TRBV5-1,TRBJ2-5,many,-,TGCGCCAGCAGCTCCCTGGACAGCCCGGTGGGGGAGACCCAGTACTTC,CASSSLDSPVGETQYF
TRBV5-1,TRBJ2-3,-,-,TGCGCCAGCAACTCAGGGGATGCAGATACGCAGTATTTT,CASNSGDADTQYF
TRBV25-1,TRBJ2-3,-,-,TGTGCCAGCAGCACCTATACAGGGCGCGCAGATACGCAGTATTTT,CASSTYTGRADTQYF
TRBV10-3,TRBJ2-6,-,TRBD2,TGTGCCATCAGTGGGACTAGCGGGAGCCTGTCTGGGGCCAACGTCCTGACTTTC,CAISGTSGSLSGANVLTF
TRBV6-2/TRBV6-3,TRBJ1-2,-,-,TGTGCCAGCAGTCAAGGGCGGCGTGGCTACACCTTC,CASSQGRRGYTF
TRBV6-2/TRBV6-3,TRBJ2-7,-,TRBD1,TGTGCCAGCAGTTACCCCGGACAGGGGGACGAGCAGTACTTC,CASSYPGQGDEQYF
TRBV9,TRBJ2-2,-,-,TGTGCCAGCAGGAGCGGAGGGTCCGGGGAGCTGTTTTTT,CASRSGGSGELFF
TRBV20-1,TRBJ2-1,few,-,TGCAGTGCGGTGGGTTTCCTCTCCTACAATGAGCAGTTCTTC,CSAVGFLSYNEQFF
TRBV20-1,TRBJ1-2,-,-,TGCAGTGCTAGAGATCGAGTCTCGGAGGGCTATGGCTACACCTTC,CSARDRVSEGYGYTF
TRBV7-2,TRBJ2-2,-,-,TGTGCCAGCAGCTTAGTTACCAGGACGGGCGGGGAGCTGTTTTTT,CASSLVTRTGGELFF